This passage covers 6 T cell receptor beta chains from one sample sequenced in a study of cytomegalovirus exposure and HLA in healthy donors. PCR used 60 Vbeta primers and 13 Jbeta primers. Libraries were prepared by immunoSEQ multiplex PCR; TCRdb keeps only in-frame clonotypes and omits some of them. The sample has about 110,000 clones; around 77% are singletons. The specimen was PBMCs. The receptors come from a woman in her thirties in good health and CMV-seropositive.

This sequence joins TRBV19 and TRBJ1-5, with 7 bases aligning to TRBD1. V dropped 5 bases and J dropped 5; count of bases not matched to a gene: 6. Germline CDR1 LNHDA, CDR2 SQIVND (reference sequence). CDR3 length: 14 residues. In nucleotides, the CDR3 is TGTGCCAGTAGTGCCTACAGGGGAGATCAGCCCCAGCATTTT. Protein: CASSAYRGDQPQHF.

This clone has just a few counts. The CDR3 region is CASTQTGAINEKLFF. For the CDR3, the DNA is TGTGCCAGCACCCAGACAGGGGCGATTAATGAAAAACTGTTTTTT. This rearrangement joins TRBV18 to TRBJ1-4; 8 positions agree with TRBD1. V lost 8 bases, J lost 4 bases, and 9 bases stayed unmatched. The CDR3 totals 15 residues. CDR1 is KGHSH, CDR2 LQKENI, per germline.

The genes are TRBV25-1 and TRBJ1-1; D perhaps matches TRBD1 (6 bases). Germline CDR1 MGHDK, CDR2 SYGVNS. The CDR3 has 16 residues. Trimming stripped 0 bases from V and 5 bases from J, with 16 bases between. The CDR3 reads CASSEYTLQGNTEAFF. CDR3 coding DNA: TGTGCCAGCAGTGAATATACCCTACAGGGTAATACTGAAGCTTTCTTT.

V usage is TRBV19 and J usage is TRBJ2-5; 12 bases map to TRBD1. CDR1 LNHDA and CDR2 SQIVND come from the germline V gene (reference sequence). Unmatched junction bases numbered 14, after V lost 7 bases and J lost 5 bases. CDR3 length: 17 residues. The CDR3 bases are TGTGCCAGTACCCAAAGCAGGGGGGGGACAGGGGGCGAGACCCAGTACTTC. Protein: CASTQSRGGTGGETQYF.

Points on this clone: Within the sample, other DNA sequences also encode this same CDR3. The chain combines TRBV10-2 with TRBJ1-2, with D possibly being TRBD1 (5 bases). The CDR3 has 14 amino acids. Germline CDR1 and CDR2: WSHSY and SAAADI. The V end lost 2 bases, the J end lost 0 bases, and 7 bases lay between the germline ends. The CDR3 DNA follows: TGCGCCAGCAGTGAGGACAGAGCTAACTATGGCTACACCTTC. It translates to CASSEDRANYGYTF.

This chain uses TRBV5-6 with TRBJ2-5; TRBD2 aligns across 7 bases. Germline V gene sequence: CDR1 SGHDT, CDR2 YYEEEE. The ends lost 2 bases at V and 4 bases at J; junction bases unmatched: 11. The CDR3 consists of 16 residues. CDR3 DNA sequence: TGTGCCAGCAGCTTCATTGCGGGAGCAGGAGGAGAGACCCAGTACTTC. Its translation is CASSFIAGAGGETQYF.